The rows below give T cell receptor beta chains drawn from one sample of a study of cytomegalovirus exposure and HLA in healthy donors. Using immunoSEQ multiplex PCR, the repertoire was profiled, and TCRdb retains in-frame clones only, with some absent. The sample has 75,000 to 90,000 clones; about 80% are singletons. What was sequenced was PBMCs. The source of these receptors is a man between 45 and 60 years old in good health and CMV-seronegative. Both conserved end residues are part of each CDR3. A D gene is named only where the DNA matches it firmly. The size field is filled for only some rows; it gives once, few, many or a size class.

v_gene	j_gene	d_gene	abundance	CDR3nt	CDR3aa
TRBV6-1	TRBJ2-7	TRBD1	.	TGTGCCAGCAGTGAATTTTTTCTGACAGGGAGCTCCTACGAGCAGTACTTC	CASSEFFLTGSSYEQYF
TRBV19	TRBJ1-1	.	.	TGTGCCAGTAGTATGACACCCGGGGGGGCTGAAGCTTTCTTT	CASSMTPGGAEAFF
TRBV6-1	TRBJ1-1	.	.	TGTGCCAGCAGTCCTAACCCGGGGAGTTTCTTT	CASSPNPGSFF
TRBV6-1	TRBJ2-5	.	.	TGTGCCAGCAGTCCGGGTCCTGGGACACGAGAGACCCAGTACTTC	CASSPGPGTRETQYF
TRBV27	TRBJ1-1	.	.	TGTGCCAGCAGGGGGGCACTCGACACTGAAGCTTTCTTT	CASRGALDTEAFF
TRBV6-6	TRBJ2-2	TRBD2	.	TGTGCCAGCAGGTCGGGGGGGGCAAACACCGGGGAGCTGTTTTTT	CASRSGGANTGELFF
TRBV7-3	TRBJ2-7	.	.	TGTGCCAGCAGCTCCTGGGAAGGAGGCGAGCAGTACTTC	CASSSWEGGEQYF
TRBV7-9	TRBJ2-7	.	.	TGTGCCAGCAGCTTAACAGCCTACGAGCAGTACTTC	CASSLTAYEQYF
TRBV6-1	TRBJ2-1	.	.	TGTGCCAGCAGTGCCCTTCGCGGGCCTGGGGATGAGCAGTTCTTC	CASSALRGPGDEQFF
TRBV27	TRBJ1-5	.	.	TGTGCCAGCAGCCCCGGGGGTTATCAGCCCCAGCATTTT	CASSPGGYQPQHF
TRBV7-2	TRBJ1-1	.	once	TGTGCCAGCAGCTTTCGTCGAGGAGACCCTGAGAACACTGAAGCTTTCTTT	CASSFRRGDPENTEAFF
TRBV7-9	TRBJ1-5	.	.	TGTTCCAGCAGCCCCCAAGCGGGTCAGCCCCAGCATTTT	CSSSPQAGQPQHF
TRBV19	TRBJ1-5	.	many	TGTGCCGGGGGGTTGGGCAATCAGCCCCAGCATTTT	CAGGLGNQPQHF
TRBV7-9	TRBJ2-3	.	.	TGTGCCAGCAGCTTAACGGGGGGCACAGATACGCAGTATTTT	CASSLTGGTDTQYF
TRBV29-1	TRBJ2-1	TRBD1	.	TGCAGCGTTGCGAGACAGGGGAATGAGCAGTTCTTC	CSVARQGNEQFF
TRBV28	TRBJ1-2	TRBD1	.	TGTGCCAGCAGTCCCGGACAGGCGGGCTATGGCTACACCTTC	CASSPGQAGYGYTF
TRBV27	TRBJ2-1	TRBD1	.	TGTGCCAGCAGTGCACCCACAGGGGCCCCCAAGGGTGAGCAGTTCTTC	CASSAPTGAPKGEQFF
TRBV2	TRBJ1-1	TRBD1	.	TGTGCCAGCAAGCGGACAGGCGCAAATCTCATGAACACTGAAGCTTTCTTT	CASKRTGANLMNTEAFF
TRBV6-5	TRBJ2-7	TRBD1	.	TGTGCCAGCAGTCCAGGGGGCGGCTACGAGCAGTACTTC	CASSPGGGYEQYF
TRBV9	TRBJ2-3	.	.	TGTGCCAGCAGCGTAGGTCAGATAAACACAGATACGCAGTATTTT	CASSVGQINTDTQYF
TRBV4-2	TRBJ1-2	.	.	TGTGCCAGCAGCCAAGATATCGCGGGGGCTGGCTACACCTTC	CASSQDIAGAGYTF
TRBV5-1	TRBJ2-2	.	.	TGCGCCAGCCAAGGACACAGCACCGGGGAGCTGTTTTTT	CASQGHSTGELFF
TRBV11-2	TRBJ2-7	.	.	TGTGCCAGCAGCCAGAGCCCGGGAAACTCCTACGAGCAGTACTTC	CASSQSPGNSYEQYF
TRBV5-5	TRBJ2-5	.	.	TGTGCCAGCAGCTCTTTAGGACAGGAGGGGGAGACCCAGTACTTC	CASSSLGQEGETQYF
TRBV15	TRBJ2-5	.	.	TGTGCCACCAGCAGAACAGGGTTCCAAGAGACCCAGTACTTC	CATSRTGFQETQYF
TRBV10-1	TRBJ2-1	.	.	TGCGCCAGCAGTGAGTCGGAGTACAATGAGCAGTTCTTC	CASSESEYNEQFF
TRBV6-1	TRBJ1-6	.	few	TGTGCCAGCAGTGATCCAGGGGATAATTCACCCCTCCACTTT	CASSDPGDNSPLHF
TRBV7-6	TRBJ1-5	.	.	TGTGCCAGCAGCTTAGGGCCCCGACAGCTCAATCAGCCCCAGCATTTT	CASSLGPRQLNQPQHF
TRBV5-5	TRBJ2-5	.	.	TGTGCCAGCAGCTGGCAGGAACAAGAGACCCAGTACTTC	CASSWQEQETQYF
TRBV6-1	TRBJ2-2	TRBD2	.	TGTGCCAGCACAGTAGCGGGGGGGCTTATCGGGGAGCTGTTTTTT	CASTVAGGLIGELFF
TRBV11-3	TRBJ1-3	.	.	TGTGCCAGCAGTCGGACAAAGTCGGACACCATATATTTT	CASSRTKSDTIYF